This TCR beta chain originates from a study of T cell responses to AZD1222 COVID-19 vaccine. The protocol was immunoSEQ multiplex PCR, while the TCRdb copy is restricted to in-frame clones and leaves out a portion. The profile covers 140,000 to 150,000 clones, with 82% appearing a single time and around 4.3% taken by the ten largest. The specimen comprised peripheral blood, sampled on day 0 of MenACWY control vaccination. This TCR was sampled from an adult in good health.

DNA for the CDR3: TGTGCCAGCAGCCCGAGGACAGTCGCTGAGACCCAGTACTTC. This sequence encodes CASSPRTVAETQYF. The chain carries TRBV14 and TRBJ2-5, with D possibly matching TRBD1 (6 bases). The CDR3 loop spans 14 amino acids. Trimming removed 4 bases at V and 5 bases at J, with 14 bases between. CDR1 and CDR2 (germline): SGHDN, FVKESK.